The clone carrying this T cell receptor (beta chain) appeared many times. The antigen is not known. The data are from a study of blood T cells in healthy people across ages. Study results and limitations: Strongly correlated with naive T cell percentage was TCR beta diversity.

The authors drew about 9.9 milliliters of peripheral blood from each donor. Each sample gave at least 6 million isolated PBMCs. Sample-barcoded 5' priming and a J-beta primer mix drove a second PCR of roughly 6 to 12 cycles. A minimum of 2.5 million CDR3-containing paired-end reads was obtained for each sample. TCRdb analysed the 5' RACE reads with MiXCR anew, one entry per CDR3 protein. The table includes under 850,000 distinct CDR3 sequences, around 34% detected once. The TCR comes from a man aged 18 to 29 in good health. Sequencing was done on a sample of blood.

The CDR3 protein is CASSPGDRGAFF. DNA for the CDR3: TGTGCCAGCAGTCCGGGGGACAGGGGAGCTTTCTTT. The rearrangement uses TRBV25-1 and TRBJ1-1; TRBD1 aligns across 10 bases. Germline V gives CDR1 MGHDK, CDR2 SYGVNS. V trimming: 5 bases; J trimming: 10 bases; junction bases outside the gene matches: 4. The CDR3 loop spans 12 amino acids.